The TCR beta chain under discussion was sequenced for a study of Graves' ophthalmopathy and Graves' hyperthyroidism. Notes on the study in general: A 13-signature model separated ophthalmopathy from stable hyperthyroidism, reaching approximately 88% sensitivity and almost 82% specificity cross-validated. The authors also found most expanded thyroid clonotypes above 0.001 frequency in blood.

Amplification of the TCR beta CDR3 regions used RNA transcripts (as template). First-round RT-PCR relied on HTBI primers, and a second-round multiplex PCR came next. Each CDR3 protein gets one entry after TCRdb re-called the multiplex PCR reads with MiXCR. The table lists about 400,000 distinct CDR3 sequences, approximately 20% of them singletons, with roughly 1.4% in the top ten. About this clonotype: The antigen is not known. One junction end disagrees with the germline gene, perhaps due to a read error.

A duration under 3 months, NOSPECS ≥4, CAS ≥3 and moderate-to-severe activity characterized the donors with ophthalmopathy. It was from 8.5 to 10 ml of fresh peripheral blood that the PBMCs came. Germline CDR1 reads MGHRA; CDR2 reads YSYEKL. The length of the CDR3 is 16 residues. The receptor was derived from a young woman with Graves' ophthalmopathy. The genes are TRBV4-1 and TRBJ1-1, with D tentatively TRBD1 (6 bases). Sequences were obtained from peripheral blood. The CDR3 nucleotides read TGCGCCAGCAGCCAAGAGTCGGGGGGCCCGAGCACTGGAGCTTTCTTT. Translation gives CASSQESGGPSTGAFF.